These 12 T cell receptor beta chains originate from one sample sequenced in a study of radiation and T cells in renal cell carcinoma. Described time point: blood 4 weeks post-SBRT, at nephrectomy. Treatment defined: 15 Gy SBRT to primary tumor, nephrectomy 4 weeks later. Sequencing was performed with immunoSEQ multiplex PCR; in TCRdb, only in-frame clones are kept and a portion is missing. The table has around 45,000 clones, 80% to 85% seen once. Here the sequenced sample was blood, taken from a patient whose treatment included radiotherapy and nephrectomy. Receptors were obtained from a woman aged 65 to 85 with renal cell carcinoma.

This sequence joins TRBV4-2 and TRBJ1-5, with TRBD1 matching 10 bases. Trimming took 1 base from V and 2 from J; bases not matched to a gene: 2. CDR3 length: 16 residues. Germline CDR1 is LGHNA and CDR2 is YNFKEQ. The CDR3 coding sequence is TGTGCCAGCAGCCAAGCCGGGACAGGGGGCAATCAGCCCCAGCATTTT. Amino acids: CASSQAGTGGNQPQHF.

The J gene is TRBJ2-7, the V gene TRBV6-1; D is tentatively TRBD1 or TRBD2 (5 bases each). The V end lost 1 base, the J end lost 0 bases, and 10 bases lay between the germline ends. Germline V gene sequence: CDR1 MNHNS, CDR2 SASEGT. The CDR3 sequence is 15 residues long. The CDR3 spells CASSEGPGTSYEQYF. DNA for the CDR3: TGTGCCAGCAGTGAAGGTCCAGGGACCTCCTACGAGCAGTACTTC.

The chain uses TRBV10-3 and TRBJ2-3; D is perhaps TRBD2 (6 bases). The CDR3 loop spans 20 amino acids. Looked up from germline, CDR1 is ENHRY and CDR2 is SYGVKD. Trimming stripped 0 bases from V and 0 bases from J, with 22 bases between. CDR3 in amino acids: CAISESVGQGLLASTDTQYF. Here the CDR3 DNA reads TGTGCCATCAGTGAGTCGGTGGGTCAGGGACTCCTTGCTAGCACAGATACGCAGTATTTT.

The chain has TRBV6-1 and TRBJ2-7; D not certain. Germline lookup yields CDR1 MNHNS and CDR2 SASEGT. Trimming removed 5 bases from V and 4 bases from J, with 9 bases in between. The CDR3 loop spans 12 amino acids. The CDR3 protein is CASSRASYEQYF. CDR3 DNA sequence: TGTGCCAGCAGTAGGGCCTCTTACGAGCAGTACTTC.

This clone has a single count. The J gene is TRBJ2-5, the V gene TRBV25-1; 13 nucleotides match TRBD2. The CDR3 extends over 15 amino acids. Per the germline V gene, CDR1 is MGHDK and CDR2 is SYGVNS. V was clipped by 4 bases and J by 4 bases; unmatched bases: 3. Here the CDR3 reads CASSAGLAGAETQYF. The CDR3 DNA sequence: TGTGCCAGCAGTGCCGGACTAGCGGGAGCAGAGACCCAGTACTTC.

V usage is TRBV7-9 and J usage is TRBJ2-3; 8 bases fit TRBD2. Trimming removed 5 bases from V and 2 bases from J; junction bases left unmatched: 12. The germline V gene encodes CDR1 SEHNR and CDR2 FQNEAQ (reference sequence). The CDR3 extends over 17 amino acids. The CDR3 here is CASSEPTGGKTTDTQYF. Written as DNA, the CDR3 is TGTGCCAGCAGCGAGCCAACGGGGGGGAAGACCACAGATACGCAGTATTTT.

This chain links TRBV5-6 with TRBJ2-5; 7 positions match TRBD2. CDR1 is SGHDT and CDR2 is YYEEEE in the germline V gene. The CDR3 loop spans 13 amino acids. J was trimmed by 4 bases and V by 5 bases; bases with no gene match: 5. In DNA form, the CDR3 reads TGTGCCAGCAGTCCGACTAGCTTAGAGACCCAGTACTTC. Amino acids: CASSPTSLETQYF.

The chain has TRBV7-9 and TRBJ2-3; TRBD2 agrees at 11 bases. This CDR3 has 15 amino acids. CDR1 is SEHNR and CDR2 is FQNEAQ in the germline V gene (reference sequence). V lost 5 bases and J lost 3; bases outside the gene matches: 4. This CDR3 is CASSAGLAETDTQYF. CDR3 in DNA: TGTGCCAGCAGCGCGGGACTAGCGGAGACAGATACGCAGTATTTT. Variable domain in full (rest from reference TRBV7-9 and TRBJ2-3): DTGVSQNPRHKITKRGQNVTFRCDPISEHNRLYWYRQTLGQGPEFLTYFQNEAQLEKSRLLSDRFSAERPKGSFSTLEIQRTEQGDSAMYLCASSAGLAETDTQYFGPGTRLTVL.

The chain combines TRBV19 with TRBJ2-3; 8 bases match TRBD2. CDR1 and CDR2 from the germline V gene are LNHDA and SQIVND (reference sequence). Unmatched junction bases numbered 6, after V lost 7 bases and J lost 0 bases. The CDR3 length is 15 residues. Here the CDR3 DNA reads TGTGCCAGTAACACACTAGCGGCTAGCACAGATACGCAGTATTTT. Its protein is CASNTLAASTDTQYF.

The J gene is TRBJ2-5, the V gene TRBV6-5, with D uncertain. The CDR3 runs to 15 residues. Trimming took 0 bases from V and 2 from J, leaving 10 bases between them. Germline CDR1 is MNHEY and CDR2 is SVGAGI. The CDR3 DNA follows: TGTGCCAGCAGTTACTCGACGGTACAACAAGAGACCCAGTACTTC. This translates into CASSYSTVQQETQYF.

The chain joins TRBV5-4 to TRBJ1-1; D gene unclear. Germline CDR1 and CDR2: SGHNT and YYREEE (reference sequence). CDR3 length equals 15 residues. V gave up 1 base and J gave up 1 base, with 11 bases separating them. CDR3 in DNA: TGTGCCAGCAGCTTGAAGAACTGGGCGAACACTGAAGCTTTCTTT. The encoded protein is CASSLKNWANTEAFF.

CDR3 residues: CARSEGPKISYEQYF. CDR3 nucleotides: TGTGCCAGAAGCGAGGGACCGAAAATCTCCTACGAGCAGTACTTC. V usage is TRBV7-5 and J usage is TRBJ2-7. TRBV7-5 is annotated as a pseudogene. The CDR3 loop spans 15 amino acids.